The next 9 T cell receptor beta chains were all read from a single sample in a study of human T cells and chemical hapten exposure. TCRdb re-analysed the RACE reads in MiXCR, keeping a single row per CDR3 protein. The sample gives roughly 250,000 distinct CDR3 sequences, more than 6.5% of which show up once; 2% to 3% is in the top ten. The time point here: pre-sensitization, week 0. Treatment: therapeutic diphenylcyclopropenone sensitization with weekly scalp DPC. The sequencing here drew on whole blood, taken in connection with sensitization to the hapten diphenylcyclopropenone (DPC). The source is a woman aged 40-49 years with alopecia areata. Some clones in this sample may be carry-over from other donors' samples.

This clonotype was seen a handful of times. The chain couples TRBV6-2 or TRBV6-3 to TRBJ2-3, with a tentative D call TRBD2 (7 bases). The germline V gene has CDR1 MNHEY and CDR2 SVGEGT. The V and J ends lost 7 bases and 4 bases respectively, with 15 bases between them. The CDR3 has 14 amino acids. The CDR3 coding sequence is TGTGCCAGCACAGGGGCGGGAGTGGCAGATACGCAGTATTTT. Translating it yields CASTGAGVADTQYF.

In its sample, this clonotype was seen a few times. The V gene is TRBV11-2, the J gene TRBJ2-3; the match to TRBD1 covers 9 bases. Germline V gene lookup returns CDR1 SGHAT and CDR2 FQNNGV. There are 13 residues in the CDR3. The V segment lost 6 bases and the J segment 7 bases; nucleotides outside the gene matches: 5. The CDR3 protein is CASRGQGRNTQYF. The CDR3, as DNA: TGTGCCAGCAGGGGACAGGGAAGAAATACGCAGTATTTT.

The V gene is TRBV7-9, the J gene TRBJ1-6; D unresolved. The CDR3 spans 15 residues. Trimming stripped 7 bases from V and 7 bases from J, with 17 bases between. Germline V CDR1 and CDR2: SEHNR, FQNEAQ (reference sequence). The DNA for the CDR3 is TGTGCCAGCAAAACCGATGGGGTCGGAAATTCACCCCTCCACTTT. It specifies CASKTDGVGNSPLHF.

This clonotype was counted a few times. The chain carries TRBV18 and TRBJ2-5, with D perhaps TRBD2 (6 bases). V was pared by 5 bases and J by 2 bases, with 9 bases between. Germline V gene sequence: CDR1 KGHSH, CDR2 LQKENI. This CDR3 comprises 13 residues. The CDR3 DNA reads TGTGCCAGCTCAGGTAGCGGACAAGAGACCCAGTACTTC. The encoded protein is CASSGSGQETQYF.

In this sample, this clonotype turned up a few times. This chain uses TRBV7-9 with TRBJ2-3, with D perhaps matching TRBD2 (5 bases). The CDR3 loop spans 14 amino acids. CDR1 and CDR2 (germline): SEHNR, FQNEAQ (reference sequence). V lost 3 bases and J lost 5, with 12 bases in between. This CDR3 is CASSFFVGEDTQYF. As DNA, the CDR3 is TGTGCCAGCAGCTTTTTCGTGGGAGAAGATACGCAGTATTTT.

The chain employs TRBV28 and TRBJ2-1, with 10 bases fitting TRBD2. The CDR3 consists of 15 residues. CDR1 and CDR2 from the germline V gene are MDHEN and SYDVKM. Losses at the gene ends were 8 bases for V and 8 bases for J; bases not matched to a gene: 12. DNA for the CDR3: TGTGCCAGCGCAAAATGGACTAGCGGCTCCGATGAGCAGTTCTTC. Translation gives CASAKWTSGSDEQFF.

This clonotype occurred many times. CDR3 amino acids: CASRLNEKLFF. For the CDR3, the DNA is TGTGCCAGCAGACTCAATGAAAAACTGTTTTTT. The V gene is TRBV28, the J gene TRBJ1-4; unclear D gene. The CDR3 has 11 residues. CDR1 and CDR2 from the germline V gene are MDHEN and SYDVKM. V lost 6 bases to trimming and J lost 5 bases, with 4 bases between them. Looking up the rest from reference TRBV28 and TRBJ1-4 gives the full variable domain: DVKVTQSSRYLVKRTGEKVFLECVQDMDHENMFWYRQDPGLGLRLIYFSYDVKMKEKGDIPEGYSVSREKKERFSLILESASTNQTSMYLCASRLNEKLFFGSGTQLSVL.

The V gene is TRBV6-2 or TRBV6-3, the J gene TRBJ2-3; D is possibly TRBD1 (6 bases). Germline V gives CDR1 MNHEY, CDR2 SVGEGT. The CDR3 is 14 amino acids. Trimming stripped 6 bases from V and 0 bases from J, with 10 bases between. The CDR3 nucleotides read TGTGCCAGCAGGGGGGACACCAGCACAGATACGCAGTATTTT. Its protein is CASRGDTSTDTQYF.

This clonotype appeared a few times. The chain recombines TRBV5-1 with TRBJ2-2; 7 bases match TRBD1. There are 17 residues in the CDR3. The ends lost 1 base at V and 0 bases at J; junction bases unmatched: 6. CDR1 and CDR2 from the germline V gene are SGHRS and YFSETQ. CDR3 DNA: TGCGCCAGCAGCTTGATCAGAGGGACAGCGAACACCGGGGAGCTGTTTTTT. Translated: CASSLIRGTANTGELFF.